This T cell receptor (beta chain) was recorded in a study of glioma-infiltrating T cells after dendritic cell vaccination. Study-level background: Monocyte-derived dendritic cells, cultured approximately seven days with IL-4 and GM-CSF, were pulsed with autologous tumor lysate.

In the case of this clone: Its antigen is unknown.

Germline lookup yields CDR1 ENHRY and CDR2 SYGVKD. The V end lost 6 bases, the J end lost 5 bases, and 11 bases lay between the germline ends. The CDR3 is 13 amino acids. Whole-study results and caveats: Complete blood and tumor specimen sets were limited to few patients.

The data were produced by immunoSEQ multiplex PCR, yet TCRdb's version contains in-frame clones alone and is incomplete. The repertoire includes tens of thousands of clones, about 85% of them detected once, and approximately 10% sits in the top ten. The sequence derives from a human donor with glioblastoma. The chain recombines TRBV10-3 with TRBJ2-1; possible D gene TRBD2, 6 bases. Source: blood, taken before dendritic cell vaccination. As DNA, the CDR3 is TGTGCCATCAGGGCTAGCGCAGACAATGAGCAGTTCTTC. Its translation is CAIRASADNEQFF.